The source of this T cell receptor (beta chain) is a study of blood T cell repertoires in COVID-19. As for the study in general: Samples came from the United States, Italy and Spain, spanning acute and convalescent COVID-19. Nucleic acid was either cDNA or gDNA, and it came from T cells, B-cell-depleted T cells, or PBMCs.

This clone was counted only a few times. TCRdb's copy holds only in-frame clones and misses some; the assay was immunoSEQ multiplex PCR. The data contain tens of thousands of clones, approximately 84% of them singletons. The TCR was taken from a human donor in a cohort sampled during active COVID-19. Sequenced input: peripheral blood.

The DNA of the CDR3 is TGTGCCAGCAGAACCGGGACAGGGGCGGTCGGGGAGCTGTTTTTT. It translates to CASRTGTGAVGELFF. This chain joins TRBV6-5 and TRBJ2-2; 10 bases fit TRBD1. Germline V gene data show CDR1 as MNHEY and CDR2 as SVGAGI. The V and J ends lost 6 bases and 7 bases, in that order; junction bases with no gene match: 8. The CDR3 has 15 amino acids.